This TCR beta chain comes out of a study of shared clonotypes between healthy human individuals. The naive CD8 fraction comprised CD45RO-negative cells positively selected for CCR7 and excluded terminally differentiated effector memory CD45RA+ cells. Donors comprised only Caucasian adults living in Nashville, Tennessee. This CDR3 comprises 13 residues. Germline lookup yields CDR1 LNHDA and CDR2 SQIVND (reference sequence). The germline V and J ends were trimmed by 6 bases and 7 bases, with 12 bases remaining between them. This table comes from immunoSEQ multiplex PCR, and its TCRdb copy is limited to in-frame clones, with some not included. Among about 2.1 million clones, 93% were seen once, and the ten largest hold more than 1.5%.

Sequencing was performed on naive CD8+ T cells from PBMCs. The sequence was obtained from a man aged 18 to 30 in good health. Some clones in this sample may be carry-over from other donors' samples. The rearrangement joins TRBV19 to TRBJ2-2; possible D gene TRBD1, 6 bases. CDR3 sequence (DNA): TGTGCCAGTAGGATGGCAGGGGACGGGGAGCTGTTTTTT. Its protein product is CASRMAGDGELFF.